This T cell receptor (beta chain) came from a study of Ad26.COV2.S vaccination and SARS-CoV-2 variants. General observations from the study: Analytic work on TCR breadth and depth might have understated the full extent of total T cell responses.

The CDR3 sequence is 13 residues long. CDR1 LGHDT and CDR2 YNNKEL come from the germline V gene (reference sequence). Trimming took off 8 bases at V and 8 bases at J, with 17 bases between the two ends. To note about this clone: The antigen remains unidentified.

The method was immunoSEQ multiplex PCR; TCRdb's version includes in-frame clones alone and lacks a portion of them. Of about 350,000 clones detected, 75% to 90% appear once; the ten largest clones hold around 10%. The treatment denotes: roughly 19 received Ad26.COV2.S at low or high dose, single or two shots; about 5 received placebo; per-sample allocation not given. After the first vaccine or placebo injection, samples were drawn on day 63. The chain joins TRBV3-1 (or the pseudogene TRBV3-2) to TRBJ2-3; possibly TRBD2 for D (6 bases). The sequenced sample was peripheral blood, obtained in a trial of Ad26.COV2.S vaccine versus placebo. The receptor was derived from a person between 18 and 60 years old who received the Ad26.COV2.S COVID-19 vaccine or a placebo. The CDR3 DNA is TGTGCCAGCGACAGAGGAACGGGGGTTACGCAGTATTTT. It codes for CASDRGTGVTQYF.